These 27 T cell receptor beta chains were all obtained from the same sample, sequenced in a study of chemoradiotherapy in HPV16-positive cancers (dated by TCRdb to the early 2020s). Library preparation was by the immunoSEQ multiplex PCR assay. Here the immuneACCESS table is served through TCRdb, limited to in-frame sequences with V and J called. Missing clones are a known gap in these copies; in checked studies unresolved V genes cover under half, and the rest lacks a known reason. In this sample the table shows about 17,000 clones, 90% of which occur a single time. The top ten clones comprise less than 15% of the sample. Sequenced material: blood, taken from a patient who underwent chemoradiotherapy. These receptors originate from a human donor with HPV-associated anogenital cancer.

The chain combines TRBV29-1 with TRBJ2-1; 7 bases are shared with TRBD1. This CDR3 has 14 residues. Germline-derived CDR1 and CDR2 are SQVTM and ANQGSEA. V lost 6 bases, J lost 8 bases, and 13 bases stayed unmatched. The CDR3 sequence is CSVGDSQGYHEQFF. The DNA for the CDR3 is TGCAGCGTCGGGGACAGCCAAGGGTACCATGAGCAGTTCTTC.

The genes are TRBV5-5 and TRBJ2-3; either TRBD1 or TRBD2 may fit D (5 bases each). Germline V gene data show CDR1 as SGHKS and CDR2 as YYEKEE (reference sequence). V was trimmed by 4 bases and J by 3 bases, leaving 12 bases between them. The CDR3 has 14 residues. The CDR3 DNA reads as TGTGCCAGCAGCGACGAGGGGCAGACAGATACGCAGTATTTT. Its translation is CASSDEGQTDTQYF.

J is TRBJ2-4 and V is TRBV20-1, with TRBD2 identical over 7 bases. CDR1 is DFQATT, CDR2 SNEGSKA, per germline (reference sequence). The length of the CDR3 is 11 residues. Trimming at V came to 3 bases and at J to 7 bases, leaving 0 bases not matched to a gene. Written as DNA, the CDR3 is TGCAGTGCTAGCGGGGGGAACATTCAGTACTTC. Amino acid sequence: CSASGGNIQYF.

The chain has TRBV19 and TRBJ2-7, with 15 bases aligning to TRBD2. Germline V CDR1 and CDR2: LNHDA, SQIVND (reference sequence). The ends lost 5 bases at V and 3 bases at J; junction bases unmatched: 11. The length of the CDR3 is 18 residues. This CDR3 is CASSLRTSGGAVNYEQYF. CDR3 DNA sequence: TGTGCCAGTAGTCTCCGGACTAGCGGGGGGGCCGTAAACTACGAGCAGTACTTC.

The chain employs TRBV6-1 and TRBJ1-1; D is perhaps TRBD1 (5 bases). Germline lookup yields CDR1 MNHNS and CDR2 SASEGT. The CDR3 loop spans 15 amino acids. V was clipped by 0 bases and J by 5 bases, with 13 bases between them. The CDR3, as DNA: TGTGCCAGCAGTGAAGCCCCAGGGTCGAGGACTGAAGCTTTCTTT. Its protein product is CASSEAPGSRTEAFF.

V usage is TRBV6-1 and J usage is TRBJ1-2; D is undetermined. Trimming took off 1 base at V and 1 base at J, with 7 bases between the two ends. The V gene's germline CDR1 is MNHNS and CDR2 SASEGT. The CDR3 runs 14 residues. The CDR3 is CASSEGGSNYGYTF. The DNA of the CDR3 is TGTGCCAGCAGTGAAGGAGGAAGTAACTATGGCTACACCTTC.

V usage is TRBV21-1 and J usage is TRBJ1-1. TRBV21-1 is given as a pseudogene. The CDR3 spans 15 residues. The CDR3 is CASSKEGDLNTEAFF. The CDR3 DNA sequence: TGTGCCAGCAGCAAAGAGGGGGACTTGAACACTGAAGCTTTCTTT.

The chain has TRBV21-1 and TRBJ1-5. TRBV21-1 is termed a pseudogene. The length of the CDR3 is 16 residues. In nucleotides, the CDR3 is TGTGCCAGCAGCAACCCGGGGAGGGTCGGCAATCAGCCCCAGCATTTT. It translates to CASSNPGRVGNQPQHF.

In DNA form, the CDR3 reads TGTGCCAGCAGCTTAGCGGGGCCACAGGCTAGCACAGATACGCAGTATTTT. Translating it yields CASSLAGPQASTDTQYF. The chain uses TRBV11-3 and TRBJ2-3, with D perhaps TRBD1 or TRBD2 (5 bases each). CDR1 and CDR2 (germline): SGHNT, YENEEA. Trimming took off 1 base at V and 0 bases at J, with 14 bases between the two ends. This CDR3 contains 17 residues. Together with reference TRBV11-3 and TRBJ2-3, the CDR3 gives the full variable domain: EAGVVQSPRYKIIEKKQPVAFWCNPISGHNTLYWYLQNLGQGPELLIRYENEEAVDDSQLPKDRFSAERLKGVDSTLKIQPAELGDSAVYLCASSLAGPQASTDTQYFGPGTRLTVL.

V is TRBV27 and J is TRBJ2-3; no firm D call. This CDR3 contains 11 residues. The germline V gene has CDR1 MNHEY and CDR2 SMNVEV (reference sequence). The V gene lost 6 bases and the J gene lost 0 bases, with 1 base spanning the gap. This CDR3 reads CASRSTDTQYF. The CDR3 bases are TGTGCCAGCAGAAGCACAGATACGCAGTATTTT.

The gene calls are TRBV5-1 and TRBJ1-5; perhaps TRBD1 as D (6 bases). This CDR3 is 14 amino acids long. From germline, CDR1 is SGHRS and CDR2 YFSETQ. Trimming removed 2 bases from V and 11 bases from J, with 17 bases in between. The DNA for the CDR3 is TGCGCCAGCAGCTTTCGGACAGTAGGTAGAGCCCAGCATTTT. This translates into CASSFRTVGRAQHF.

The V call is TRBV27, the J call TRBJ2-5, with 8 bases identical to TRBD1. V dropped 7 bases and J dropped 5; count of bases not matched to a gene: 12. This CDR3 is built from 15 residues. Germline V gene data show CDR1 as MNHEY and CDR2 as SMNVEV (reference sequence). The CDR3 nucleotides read TGTGCCAGCACCCAAGCCCCCGGACAGGGTGAGACCCAGTACTTC. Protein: CASTQAPGQGETQYF.

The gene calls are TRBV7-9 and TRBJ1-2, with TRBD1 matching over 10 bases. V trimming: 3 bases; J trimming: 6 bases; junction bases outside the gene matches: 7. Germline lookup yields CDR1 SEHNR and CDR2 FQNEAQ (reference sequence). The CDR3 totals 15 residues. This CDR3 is CASSFRDRGRDGYTF. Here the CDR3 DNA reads TGTGCCAGCAGCTTTCGGGACAGGGGAAGAGATGGCTACACCTTC.

CDR3 region: CASSYTGDGQPQHF. The CDR3 DNA sequence: TGTGCCAGCAGTTACACGGGGGATGGGCAGCCCCAGCATTTT. The chain joins TRBV6-6 to TRBJ1-5, with TRBD1 as a possible D gene (5 bases). Germline lookup yields CDR1 MNHNY and CDR2 SVGAGI (reference sequence). This CDR3 region has 14 residues. Trimming pared 2 bases from V and 7 bases from J, leaving 12 bases between.

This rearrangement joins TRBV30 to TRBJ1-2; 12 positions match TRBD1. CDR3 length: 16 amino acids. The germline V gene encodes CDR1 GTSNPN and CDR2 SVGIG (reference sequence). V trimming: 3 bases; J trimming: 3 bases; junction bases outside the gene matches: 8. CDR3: CAWRIRDRGLDYGYTF. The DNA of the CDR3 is TGTGCCTGGAGAATCCGGGACAGGGGGCTCGACTATGGCTACACCTTC. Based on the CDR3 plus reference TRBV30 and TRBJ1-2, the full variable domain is SQTIHQWPATLVQPVGSPLSLECTVEGTSNPNLYWYRQAAGRGLQLLFYSVGIGQISSEVPQNLSASRPQDRQFILSSKKLLLSDSGFYLCAWRIRDRGLDYGYTFGSGTRLTVV.

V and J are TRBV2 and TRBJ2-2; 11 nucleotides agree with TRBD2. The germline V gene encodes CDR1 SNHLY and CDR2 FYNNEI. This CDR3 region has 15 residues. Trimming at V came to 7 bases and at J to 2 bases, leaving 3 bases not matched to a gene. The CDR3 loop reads CASTGTSGNTGELFF. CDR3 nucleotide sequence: TGTGCCAGCACCGGGACTAGCGGTAACACCGGGGAGCTGTTTTTT.

CDR3 sequence reads: CAISTAPYGYTF. The CDR3 nucleotides are TGTGCCATCAGTACCGCACCCTATGGCTACACCTTC. The chain has TRBV10-3 and TRBJ1-2, with D hard to call. Germline CDR1 is ENHRY and CDR2 is SYGVKD. This CDR3 is built from 12 residues. Deletions cut 5 bases from V and 4 bases from J, with 8 bases between.

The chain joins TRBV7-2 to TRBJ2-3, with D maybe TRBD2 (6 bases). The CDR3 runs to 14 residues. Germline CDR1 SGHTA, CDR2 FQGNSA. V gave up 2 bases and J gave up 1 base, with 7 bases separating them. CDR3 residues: CASSLQRGTDTQYF. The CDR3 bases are TGTGCCAGCAGCTTACAGCGGGGCACAGATACGCAGTATTTT.

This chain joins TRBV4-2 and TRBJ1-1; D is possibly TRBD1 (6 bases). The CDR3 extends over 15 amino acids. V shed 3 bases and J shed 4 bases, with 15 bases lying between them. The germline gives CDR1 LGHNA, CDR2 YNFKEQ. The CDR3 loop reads CASSHPRGAPTEAFF. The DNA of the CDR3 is TGTGCCAGCAGCCATCCCCGGGGGGCTCCCACTGAAGCTTTCTTT.

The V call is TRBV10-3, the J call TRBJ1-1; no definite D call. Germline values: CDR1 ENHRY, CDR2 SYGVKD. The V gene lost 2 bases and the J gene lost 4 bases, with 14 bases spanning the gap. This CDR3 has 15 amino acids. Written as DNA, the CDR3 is TGTGCCATCAGTGAGCCCCGGGAGAGGATCACTGAAGCTTTCTTT. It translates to CAISEPRERITEAFF.

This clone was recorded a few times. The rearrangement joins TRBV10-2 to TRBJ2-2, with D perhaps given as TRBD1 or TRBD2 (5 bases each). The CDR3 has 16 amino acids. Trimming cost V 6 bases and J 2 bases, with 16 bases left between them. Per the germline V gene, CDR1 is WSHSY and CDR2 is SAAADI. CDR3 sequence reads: CASRPGRGSNTGELFF. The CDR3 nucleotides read TGCGCCAGCAGACCGGGACGGGGAAGTAACACCGGGGAGCTGTTTTTT.

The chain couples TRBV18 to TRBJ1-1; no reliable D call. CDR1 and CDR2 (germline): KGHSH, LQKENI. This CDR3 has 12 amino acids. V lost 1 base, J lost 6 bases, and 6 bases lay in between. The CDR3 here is CASSPRASEAFF. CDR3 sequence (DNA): TGTGCCAGCTCACCACGGGCGTCTGAAGCTTTCTTT.

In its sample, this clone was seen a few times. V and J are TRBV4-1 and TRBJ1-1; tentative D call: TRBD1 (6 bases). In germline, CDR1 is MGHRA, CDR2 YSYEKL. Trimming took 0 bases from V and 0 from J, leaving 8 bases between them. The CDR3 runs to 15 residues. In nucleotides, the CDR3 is TGCGCCAGCAGCCAAGACAGGGGATTGAACACTGAAGCTTTCTTT. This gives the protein CASSQDRGLNTEAFF.

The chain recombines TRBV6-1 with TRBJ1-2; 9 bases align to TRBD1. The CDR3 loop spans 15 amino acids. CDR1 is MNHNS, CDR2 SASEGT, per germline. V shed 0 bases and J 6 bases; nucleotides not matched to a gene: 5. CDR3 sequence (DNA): TGTGCCAGCAGTGAAGCAAAGGACAGGGGCAATGGCTACACCTTC. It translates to CASSEAKDRGNGYTF.

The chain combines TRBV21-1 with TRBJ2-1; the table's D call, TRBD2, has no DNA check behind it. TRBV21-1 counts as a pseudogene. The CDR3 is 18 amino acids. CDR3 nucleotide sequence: TGTGCCAGCAGCCTCGGACTAGCGGGGGGCTTCACCTACAATGAGCAGTTCTTC. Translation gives CASSLGLAGGFTYNEQFF.

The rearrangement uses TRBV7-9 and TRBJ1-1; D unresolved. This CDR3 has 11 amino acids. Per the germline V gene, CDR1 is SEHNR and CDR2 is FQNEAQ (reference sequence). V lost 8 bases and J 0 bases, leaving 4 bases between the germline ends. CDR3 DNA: TGTGCCAGCGGAATGAACACTGAAGCTTTCTTT. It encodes CASGMNTEAFF.

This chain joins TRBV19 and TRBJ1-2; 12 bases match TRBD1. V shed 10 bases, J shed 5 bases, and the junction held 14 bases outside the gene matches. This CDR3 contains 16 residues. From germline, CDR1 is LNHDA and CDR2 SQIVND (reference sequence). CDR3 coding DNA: TGTGCCACCGCAGGGACAGGGGGCAGCGAGGGTTATGGCTACACCTTC. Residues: CATAGTGGSEGYGYTF.